This TCR beta chain derives from a study of CD8 T cells in ankylosing spondylitis. This clonotype was detected only once. TCRdb recomputed calls from the 5' RACE reads with MiXCR, one row per CDR3 protein. The sample lists around 100,000 distinct CDR3 sequences; nearly 25% were seen once. The germline CDR1 and CDR2 sequences are SGHRS and YFSETQ. This CDR3 comprises 16 residues. V was shortened by 0 bases and J by 2 bases, with 15 bases between the two germline ends. J is TRBJ2-7 and V is TRBV5-1; D remains unclear. The material sequenced was synovial fluid, either unsorted or a sorted T cell fraction (not recorded which). This sequence was found in a male donor with ankylosing spondylitis. CDR3 DNA: TGCGCCAGCAGCTTGGAGGTGGATCCCCTAGCCTACGAGCAGTACGTC. This translates into CASSLEVDPLAYEQYV.